The sequence of this TCR beta chain was determined in a study of T-cell reconstitution after alpha-beta-depleted transplantation in children. TCRbeta library preparation incorporated unique molecular identifiers. TCRdb reanalysed the PCR reads using MiXCR and keeps one entry per CDR3 protein. The sample records hundreds of thousands of distinct CDR3 sequences, 13% being singletons. This clonotype was observed at least ten times. Its antigen is as yet unknown. Study results and caveats: The origin of alpha-beta T cells about two months after transplant was reportedly several hundred expanded graft clones. The main origin of T-cell counts and diversity one year after transplant was newly produced T cells. Surviving recipient T cells and thymic progenitors accounted for the high day-60 TCRbeta diversity observed in some patients.

The receptor's source is a girl aged 2-15 years with congenital amegakaryocytic thrombocytopenia, due to receive a stem cell transplant. The sequencing here drew on PBMCs, taken before TCRalphabeta/CD19-depleted stem cell transplant.

The CDR3 region is CSAGDSGANVLTF. CDR3 coding DNA: TGCAGTGCCGGAGACTCTGGGGCCAACGTCCTGACTTTC. The genes are TRBV20-1 and TRBJ2-6; no definite D call. V lost 6 bases to trimming and J lost 0 bases, with 6 bases between them. Per the germline V gene, CDR1 is DFQATT and CDR2 is SNEGSKA (reference sequence). The CDR3 loop spans 13 amino acids.